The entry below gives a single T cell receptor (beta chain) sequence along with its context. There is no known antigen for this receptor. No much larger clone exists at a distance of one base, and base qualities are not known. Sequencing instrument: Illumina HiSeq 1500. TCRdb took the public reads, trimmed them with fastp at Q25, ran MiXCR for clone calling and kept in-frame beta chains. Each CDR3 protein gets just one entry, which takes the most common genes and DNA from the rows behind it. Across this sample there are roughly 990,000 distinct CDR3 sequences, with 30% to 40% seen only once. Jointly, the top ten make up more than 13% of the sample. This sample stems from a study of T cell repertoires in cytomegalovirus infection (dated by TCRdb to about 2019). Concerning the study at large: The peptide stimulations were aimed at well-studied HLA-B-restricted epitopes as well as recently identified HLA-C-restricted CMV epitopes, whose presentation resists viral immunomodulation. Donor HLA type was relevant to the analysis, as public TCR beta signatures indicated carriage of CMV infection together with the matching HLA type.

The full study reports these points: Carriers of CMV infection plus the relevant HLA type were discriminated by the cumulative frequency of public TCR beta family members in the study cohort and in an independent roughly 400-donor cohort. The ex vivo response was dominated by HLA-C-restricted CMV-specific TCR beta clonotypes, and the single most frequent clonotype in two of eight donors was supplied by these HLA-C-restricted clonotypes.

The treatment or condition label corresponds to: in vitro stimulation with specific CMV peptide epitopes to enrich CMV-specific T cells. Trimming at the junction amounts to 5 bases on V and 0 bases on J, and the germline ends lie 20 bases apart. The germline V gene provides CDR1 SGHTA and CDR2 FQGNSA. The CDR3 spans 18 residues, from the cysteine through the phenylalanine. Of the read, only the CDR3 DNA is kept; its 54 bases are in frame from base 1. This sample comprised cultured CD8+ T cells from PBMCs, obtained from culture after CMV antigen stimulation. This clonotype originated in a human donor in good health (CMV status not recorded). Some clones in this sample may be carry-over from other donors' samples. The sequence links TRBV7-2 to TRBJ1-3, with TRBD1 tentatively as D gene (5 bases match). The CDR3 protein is CASSRLPGRGFSGNTIYF. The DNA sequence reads TGTGCCAGCAGCCGTCTTCCGGGACGCGGATTCTCTGGAAACACCATATATTTT. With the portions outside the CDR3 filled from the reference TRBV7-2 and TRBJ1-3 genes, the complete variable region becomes GAGVSQSPSNKVTEKGKDVELRCDPISGHTALYWYRQSLGQGLEFLIYFQGNSAPDKSGLPSDRFSAERTGGSVSTLTIQRTQQEDSAVYLCASSRLPGRGFSGNTIYFGEGSWLTVV.